The clone carrying this TCR beta chain has a single count. These data belong to a study of blood T cell repertoires in COVID-19. Looking at the study overall: Samples came from the United States, Italy and Spain, spanning acute and convalescent COVID-19.

V trimming: 5 bases; J trimming: 1 base; junction bases outside the gene matches: 14. The CDR3 contains 19 residues. Germline assignment: CDR1 LNHDA and CDR2 SQIVND (reference sequence). As originally analysed: Scientists estimated how many nucleated cells there were by amplifying reference gene primers. The protocol was immunoSEQ multiplex PCR, while the TCRdb copy is restricted to in-frame clones and leaves out a portion. V, J and clone size are those of that table, while D and trimming were read from the DNA. Of roughly 390,000 clones listed, 70% to 90% are singletons. Recruited during active infection, patients (from Seattle) were subsequently followed longitudinally.

Material: peripheral blood. This clonotype was obtained from a woman younger than 45 with COVID-19, enrolled during active disease. This chain connects TRBV19 to TRBJ2-2, with 9 bases matching TRBD2. CDR3 sequence (DNA): TGTGCCAGTAGTGACCCGAGTGCCACGACTAGCGGGAACACCGGGGAGCTGTTTTTT. Translation: CASSDPSATTSGNTGELFF.